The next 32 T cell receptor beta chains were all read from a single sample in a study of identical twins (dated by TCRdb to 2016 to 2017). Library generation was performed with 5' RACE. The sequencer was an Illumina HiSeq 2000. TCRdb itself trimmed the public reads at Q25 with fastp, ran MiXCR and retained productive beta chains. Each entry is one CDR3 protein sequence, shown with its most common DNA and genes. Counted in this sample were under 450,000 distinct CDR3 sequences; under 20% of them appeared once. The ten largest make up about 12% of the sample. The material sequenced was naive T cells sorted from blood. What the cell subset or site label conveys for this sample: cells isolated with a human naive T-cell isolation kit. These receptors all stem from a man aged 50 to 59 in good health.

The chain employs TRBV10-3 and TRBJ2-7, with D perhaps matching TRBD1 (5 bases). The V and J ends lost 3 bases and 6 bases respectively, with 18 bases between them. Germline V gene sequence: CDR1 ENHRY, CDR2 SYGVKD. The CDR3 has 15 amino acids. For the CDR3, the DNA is TGTGCCATCAGTGAAAGGTCAAACCCCCAGGGCGAGCAGTACTTC. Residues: CAISERSNPQGEQYF.

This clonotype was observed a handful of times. The CDR3 loop reads CASSILGAGNQPQHF. The CDR3 nucleotides read TGTGCCAGTAGTATACTGGGGGCAGGCAATCAGCCCCAGCATTTT. The chain couples TRBV19 to TRBJ1-5; maybe TRBD1 (6 bases). This CDR3 region has 15 residues. Germline V gives CDR1 LNHDA, CDR2 SQIVND (reference sequence). Between the trimmed V and J ends, which lost 2 bases and 2 bases, there was a span of 10 bases.

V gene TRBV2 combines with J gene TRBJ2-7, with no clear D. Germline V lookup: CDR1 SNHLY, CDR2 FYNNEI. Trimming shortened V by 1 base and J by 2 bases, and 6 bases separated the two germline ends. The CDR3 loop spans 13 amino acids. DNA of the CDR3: TGTGCCAGCAGTGAAGACAGAACCTACGAGCAGTACTTC. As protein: CASSEDRTYEQYF.

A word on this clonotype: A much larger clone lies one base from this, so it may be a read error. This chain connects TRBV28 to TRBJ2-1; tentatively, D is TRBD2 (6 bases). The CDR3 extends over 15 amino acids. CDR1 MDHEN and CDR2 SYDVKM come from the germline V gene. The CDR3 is CAGSPRLDHLFEQFF. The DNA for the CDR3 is TGTGCCGGCAGTCCCCGACTAGATCATCTCTTTGAGCAGTTCTTC.

Here the CDR3 reads CSAPTVLGVNEQFF. The CDR3 coding sequence is TGCAGTGCCCCGACAGTCCTCGGTGTCAATGAGCAGTTCTTC. The rearrangement links TRBV20-1 to TRBJ2-1; possible D gene TRBD1, 5 bases. Trimming stripped 6 bases from V and 6 bases from J, with 18 bases between. CDR1 is DFQATT and CDR2 is SNEGSKA in the germline V gene (reference sequence). CDR3 size: 14 residues.

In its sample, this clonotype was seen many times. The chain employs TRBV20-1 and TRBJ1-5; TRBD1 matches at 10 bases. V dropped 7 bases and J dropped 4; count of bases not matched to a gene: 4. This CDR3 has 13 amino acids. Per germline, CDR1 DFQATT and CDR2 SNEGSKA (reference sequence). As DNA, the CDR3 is TGCAGTGTAAGGACAGGGGGAAATCAGCCCCAGCATTTT. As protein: CSVRTGGNQPQHF.

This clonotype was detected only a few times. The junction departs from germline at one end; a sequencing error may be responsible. CDR3 region: CASSIAGGRFPVGGTQYF. The CDR3 region has the DNA TGTGCCAGCAGTATAGCGGGGGGCCGCTTCCCGGTGGGGGGGACCCAGTACTTC. The gene calls are TRBV12-3 or TRBV12-4 and TRBJ2-5; 10 nucleotides line up with TRBD2. CDR3 length equals 18 residues.

CDR3 amino acids: CASSLSRDTASYEQYF. The CDR3 region has the DNA TGTGCCAGCAGCTTATCCCGGGACACCGCGTCCTACGAGCAGTACTTC. This chain links TRBV7-2 with TRBJ2-7; D may be TRBD1 (6 bases). V dropped 2 bases and J dropped 1 base, with 15 bases sitting between them. The CDR3 is made up of 16 amino acids. Germline-derived CDR1 and CDR2 are SGHTA and FQGNSA. The full variable domain, with the rest looked up from reference TRBV7-2 and TRBJ2-7, is GAGVSQSPSNKVTEKGKDVELRCDPISGHTALYWYRQSLGQGLEFLIYFQGNSAPDKSGLPSDRFSAERTGGSVSTLTIQRTQQEDSAVYLCASSLSRDTASYEQYFGPGTRLTVT.

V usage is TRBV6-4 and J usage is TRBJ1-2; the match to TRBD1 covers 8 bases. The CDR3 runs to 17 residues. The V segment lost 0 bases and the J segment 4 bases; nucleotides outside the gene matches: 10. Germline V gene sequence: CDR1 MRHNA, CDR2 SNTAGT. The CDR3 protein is CASSDSIQGAFPYGYTF. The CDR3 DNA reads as TGTGCCAGCAGTGACTCGATTCAGGGGGCCTTTCCCTATGGCTACACCTTC.

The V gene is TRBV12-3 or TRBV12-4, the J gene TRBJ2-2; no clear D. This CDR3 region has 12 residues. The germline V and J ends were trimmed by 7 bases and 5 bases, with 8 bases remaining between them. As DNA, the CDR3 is TGTGCCAGCAATGAACCAACCGGGGAGCTGTTTTTT. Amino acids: CASNEPTGELFF.

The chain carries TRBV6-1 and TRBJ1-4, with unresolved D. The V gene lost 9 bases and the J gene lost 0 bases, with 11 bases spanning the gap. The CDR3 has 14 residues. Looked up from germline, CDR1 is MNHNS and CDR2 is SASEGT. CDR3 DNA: TGTGCCAGTTCCCGCCCAGCAACTAATGAAAAACTGTTTTTT. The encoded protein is CASSRPATNEKLFF.

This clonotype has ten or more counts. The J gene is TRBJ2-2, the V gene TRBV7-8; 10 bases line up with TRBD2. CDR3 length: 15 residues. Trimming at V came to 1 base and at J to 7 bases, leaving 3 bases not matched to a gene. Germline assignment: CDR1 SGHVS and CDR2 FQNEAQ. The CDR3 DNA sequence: TGTGCCAGCAGCTTAGATGGGACTAGCGACGGGGAGCTGTTTTTT. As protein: CASSLDGTSDGELFF.

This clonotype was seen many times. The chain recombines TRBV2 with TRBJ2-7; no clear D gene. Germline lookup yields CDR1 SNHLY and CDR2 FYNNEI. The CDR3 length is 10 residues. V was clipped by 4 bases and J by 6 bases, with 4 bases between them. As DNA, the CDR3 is TGTGCCAGCAGTGCGGGCGAGCAGTACTTC. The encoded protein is CASSAGEQYF. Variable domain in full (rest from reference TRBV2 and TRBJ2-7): EPEVTQTPSHQVTQMGQEVILRCVPISNHLYFYWYRQILGQKVEFLVSFYNNEISEKSEIFDDQFSVERPDGSNFTLKIRSTKLEDSAMYFCASSAGEQYFGPGTRLTVT.

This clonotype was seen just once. CDR3 nucleotide sequence: TGCGCCAGCAGCCAAGAAGGCCAGGCGGGCGGGGAGCTGTTTTTT. Encoded protein: CASSQEGQAGGELFF. The V and J genes are TRBV4-3 and TRBJ2-2; TRBD2 is a possible D gene (5 bases). CDR1 and CDR2 from the germline V gene are LGHNA and YSLEER. This CDR3 is 15 amino acids long. V lost 0 bases to trimming and J lost 7 bases, with 12 bases between them.

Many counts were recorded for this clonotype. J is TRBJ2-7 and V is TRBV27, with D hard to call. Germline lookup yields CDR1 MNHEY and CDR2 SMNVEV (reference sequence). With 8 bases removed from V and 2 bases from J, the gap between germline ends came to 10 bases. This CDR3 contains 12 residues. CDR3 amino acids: CASGRSPYEQYF. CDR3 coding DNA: TGTGCCAGCGGTCGGAGTCCCTACGAGCAGTACTTC.

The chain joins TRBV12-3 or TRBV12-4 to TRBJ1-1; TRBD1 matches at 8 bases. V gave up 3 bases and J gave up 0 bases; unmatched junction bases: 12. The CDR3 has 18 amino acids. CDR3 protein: CASSFLGRGRLMNTEAFF. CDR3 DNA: TGTGCCAGCAGTTTCCTTGGCAGGGGGCGACTCATGAACACTGAAGCTTTCTTT.

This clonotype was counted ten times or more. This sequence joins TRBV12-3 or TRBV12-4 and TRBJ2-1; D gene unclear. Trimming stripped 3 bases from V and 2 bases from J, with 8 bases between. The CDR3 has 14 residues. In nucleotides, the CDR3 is TGTGCCAGCAGTTTCGTCTCTACCTACAATGAGCAGTTCTTC. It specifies CASSFVSTYNEQFF.

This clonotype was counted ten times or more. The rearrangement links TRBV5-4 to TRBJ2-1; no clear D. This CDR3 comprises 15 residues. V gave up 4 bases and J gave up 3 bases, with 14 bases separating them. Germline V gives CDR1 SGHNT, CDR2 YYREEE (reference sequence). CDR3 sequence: CASSPDTLLYNEQFF. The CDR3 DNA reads TGTGCCAGCAGCCCCGACACTCTACTCTACAATGAGCAGTTCTTC.

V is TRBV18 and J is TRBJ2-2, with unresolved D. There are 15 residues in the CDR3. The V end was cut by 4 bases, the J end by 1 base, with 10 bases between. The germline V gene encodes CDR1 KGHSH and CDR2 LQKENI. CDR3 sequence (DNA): TGTGCCAGCTCACGAGAAAGCTTGAACACCGGGGAGCTGTTTTTT. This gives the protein CASSRESLNTGELFF.

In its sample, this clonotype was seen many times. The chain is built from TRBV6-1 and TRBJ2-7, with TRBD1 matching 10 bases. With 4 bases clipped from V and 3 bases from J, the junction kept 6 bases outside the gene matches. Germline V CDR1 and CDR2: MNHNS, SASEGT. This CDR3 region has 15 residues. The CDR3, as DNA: TGTGCCAGCAGTGGATCCCGGACAGGGGGCTACGAGCAGTACTTC. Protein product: CASSGSRTGGYEQYF.

CDR3 residues: CASSLDSGGTNEKLFF. CDR3 in DNA: TGTGCCAGCAGCCTCGACAGTGGTGGAACTAATGAAAAACTGTTTTTT. The rearrangement links TRBV9 to TRBJ1-4; D may be TRBD1 (5 bases). The germline V and J ends were trimmed by 4 bases and 1 base, with 14 bases remaining between them. CDR3 length equals 16 residues. CDR1 is SGDLS, CDR2 YYNGEE, per germline.

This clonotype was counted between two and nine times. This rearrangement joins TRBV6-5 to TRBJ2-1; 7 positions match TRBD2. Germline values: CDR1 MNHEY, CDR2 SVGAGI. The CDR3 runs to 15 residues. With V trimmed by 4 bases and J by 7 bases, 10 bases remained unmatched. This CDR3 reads CASSSSGPDWNEQFF. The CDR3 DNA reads TGTGCCAGCAGTTCTAGCGGTCCCGACTGGAATGAGCAGTTCTTC.

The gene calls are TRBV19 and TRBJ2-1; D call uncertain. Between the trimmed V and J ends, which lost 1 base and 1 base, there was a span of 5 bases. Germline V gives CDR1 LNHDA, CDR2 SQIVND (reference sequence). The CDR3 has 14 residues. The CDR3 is CASSIAGSYNEQFF. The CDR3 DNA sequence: TGTGCCAGTAGTATAGCAGGATCCTACAATGAGCAGTTCTTC.

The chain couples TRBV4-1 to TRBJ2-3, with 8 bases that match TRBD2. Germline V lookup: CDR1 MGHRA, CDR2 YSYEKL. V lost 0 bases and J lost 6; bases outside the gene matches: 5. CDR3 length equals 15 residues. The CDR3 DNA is TGCGCCAGCAGCCAAGATCCCAGCGGGGGTGATACGCAGTATTTT. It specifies CASSQDPSGGDTQYF.

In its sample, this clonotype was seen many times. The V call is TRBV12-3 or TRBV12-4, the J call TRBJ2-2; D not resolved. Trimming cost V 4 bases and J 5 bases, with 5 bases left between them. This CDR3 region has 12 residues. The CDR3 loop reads CASSSSTGELFF. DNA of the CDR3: TGTGCCAGCAGTTCCAGTACCGGGGAGCTGTTTTTT.

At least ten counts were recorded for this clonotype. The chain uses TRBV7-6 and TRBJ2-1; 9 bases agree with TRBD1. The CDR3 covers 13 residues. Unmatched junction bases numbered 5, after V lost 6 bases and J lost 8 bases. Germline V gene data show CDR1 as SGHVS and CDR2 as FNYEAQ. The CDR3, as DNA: TGTGCCAGCAGTTTACAGGGGGCAGATGAGCAGTTCTTC. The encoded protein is CASSLQGADEQFF.

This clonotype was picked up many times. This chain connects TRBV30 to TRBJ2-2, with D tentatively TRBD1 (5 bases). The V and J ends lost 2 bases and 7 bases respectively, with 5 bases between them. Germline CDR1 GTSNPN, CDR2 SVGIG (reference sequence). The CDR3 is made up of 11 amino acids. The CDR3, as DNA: TGTGCCTGGAGTAGGGGCGGGGAGCTGTTTTTT. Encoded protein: CAWSRGGELFF. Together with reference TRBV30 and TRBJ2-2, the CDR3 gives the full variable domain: SQTIHQWPATLVQPVGSPLSLECTVEGTSNPNLYWYRQAAGRGLQLLFYSVGIGQISSEVPQNLSASRPQDRQFILSSKKLLLSDSGFYLCAWSRGGELFFGEGSRLTVL.

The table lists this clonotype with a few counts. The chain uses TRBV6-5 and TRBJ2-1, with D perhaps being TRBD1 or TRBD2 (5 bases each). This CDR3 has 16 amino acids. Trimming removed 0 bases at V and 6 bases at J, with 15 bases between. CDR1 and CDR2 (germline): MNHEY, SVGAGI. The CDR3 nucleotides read TGTGCCAGCAGTTACTCGTCCGGGACGTTCGTCAATGAGCAGTTCTTC. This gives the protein CASSYSSGTFVNEQFF.

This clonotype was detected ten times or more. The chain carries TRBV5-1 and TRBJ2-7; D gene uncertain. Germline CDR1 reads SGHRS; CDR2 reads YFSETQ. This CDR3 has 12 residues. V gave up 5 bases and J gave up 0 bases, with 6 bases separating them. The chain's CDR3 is CASRGGSYEQYF. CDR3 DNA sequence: TGCGCCAGCAGGGGCGGCTCCTACGAGCAGTACTTC.

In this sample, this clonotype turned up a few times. CDR3 in DNA: TGTGCCACCAGTAGTAAGAACACCGGGGAGCTGTTTTTT. Translation: CATSSKNTGELFF. The V gene is TRBV15, the J gene TRBJ2-2; D ambiguous. V gave up 6 bases and J gave up 1 base, with 6 bases separating them. Germline values: CDR1 LNHNV, CDR2 YYDKDF (reference sequence). The CDR3 sequence is 13 residues long.

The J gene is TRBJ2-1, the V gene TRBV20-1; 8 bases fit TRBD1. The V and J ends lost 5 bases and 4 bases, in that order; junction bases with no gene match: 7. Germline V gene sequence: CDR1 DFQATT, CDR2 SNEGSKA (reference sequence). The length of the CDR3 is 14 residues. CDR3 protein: CSAGGTGRYNEQFF. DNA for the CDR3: TGCAGTGCTGGCGGGACAGGCAGATACAATGAGCAGTTCTTC.

The CDR3: CATSRGPSAGQETQYF. The CDR3 DNA is TGTGCCACCAGCAGAGGTCCGTCGGCGGGACAAGAGACCCAGTACTTC. The J gene is TRBJ2-5, the V gene TRBV15; weak D call: TRBD2 (6 bases). CDR1 is LNHNV, CDR2 YYDKDF, per germline (reference sequence). Trimming left V 1 base short and J 2 bases short, with 14 bases between. The CDR3 runs to 16 residues.